This entry is about one TCR beta chain. TCRdb called the PCR reads again in MiXCR, with one record for every CDR3 protein. The sample has about 12,000 distinct CDR3 sequences, 50% to 70% seen once. The germline V gene has CDR1 SGHNT and CDR2 YENEEA. This CDR3 has 15 amino acids. The record originates from a study of tumor-infiltrating lymphocytes in oesophageal squamous cell carcinoma. The gene calls are TRBV11-3 and TRBJ2-7; 8 bases agree with TRBD1. The assigned J gene may be wrong: the sequence end matches TRBJ2-1 better. The sequence came from a female donor with esophageal squamous cell carcinoma. Sequenced material: esophageal tumor tissue. This CDR3 reads CASSLEQGGYNEQFF. CDR3 nucleotide sequence: TGTGCCAGCAGCTTAGAACAGGGGGGTTACAATGAGCAGTTCTTC.